The 30 T cell receptor beta chains below all came from one sample that was sequenced in a study of identical twins. TCRdb recomputed calls from the 5' RACE reads with MiXCR, one row per CDR3 protein. The table shows around 480,000 distinct CDR3 sequences, with about 14% occurring only once. This sample was shared with a second study, whose subject was yellow fever vaccine responses in identical twins.

Material: CD4+ T cells sorted from blood. The receptors shown here come from a woman between 18 and 29 years old in good health.

This clonotype appeared a few times. This chain joins TRBV19 and TRBJ1-4; maybe TRBD1 (5 bases). Per the germline V gene, CDR1 is LNHDA and CDR2 is SQIVND (reference sequence). V shed 4 bases and J shed 5 bases, with 14 bases lying between them. The CDR3 spans 15 residues. The CDR3 region has the DNA TGTGCCAGTAGTAGGGACGGCGGAGGAAATGAAAAACTGTTTTTT. Its protein product is CASSRDGGGNEKLFF.

This clonotype was observed a handful of times. The CDR3: CASSLRNTIYF. As DNA, the CDR3 is TGTGCCAGCAGCTTACGAAACACCATATATTTT. This rearrangement joins TRBV11-2 to TRBJ1-3, with D unresolved. Germline loops: CDR1 SGHAT, CDR2 FQNNGV. The CDR3 spans 11 residues. V shed 2 bases and J shed 5 bases, with 1 base lying between them.

This clonotype was found a few times. The chain recombines TRBV7-8 with TRBJ2-7; 7 nucleotides align to TRBD2. CDR1 and CDR2 from the germline V gene are SGHVS and FQNEAQ. The ends lost 1 base at V and 0 bases at J; junction bases unmatched: 12. The CDR3 consists of 18 residues. The CDR3 here is CASSLVAGVQLNSYEQYF. CDR3 in DNA: TGTGCCAGCAGCTTAGTGGCGGGGGTACAATTGAACTCCTACGAGCAGTACTTC.

The rearrangement links TRBV6-2 or TRBV6-3 to TRBJ1-2; D is possibly TRBD1 (6 bases). Deletions cut 5 bases from V and 3 bases from J, with 13 bases between. This CDR3 region has 14 residues. CDR1 is MNHEY, CDR2 SVGEGT, per germline. CDR3 coding DNA: TGTGCCAGCAGTAACCGGGACAAGCACTATGGCTACACCTTC. It yields the protein CASSNRDKHYGYTF.

The rearrangement joins TRBV18 to TRBJ1-4; D unclear. This CDR3 is 15 amino acids long. Per the germline V gene, CDR1 is KGHSH and CDR2 is LQKENI. V was cut by 1 base and J by 3 bases, with 9 bases left in between. The CDR3 nucleotides are TGTGCCAGCTCACCACAGGTGTGGGCTAATGAAAAACTGTTTTTT. Translated, it gives CASSPQVWANEKLFF. Full variable domain (outside the CDR3, taken from reference TRBV18 and TRBJ1-4): NAGVMQNPRHLVRRRGQEARLRCSPMKGHSHVYWYRQLPEEGLKFMVYLQKENIIDESGMPKERFSAEFPKEGPSILRIQQVVRGDSAAYFCASSPQVWANEKLFFGSGTQLSVL.

The chain recombines TRBV18 with TRBJ2-7; 12 positions match TRBD2. The germline gives CDR1 KGHSH, CDR2 LQKENI. Trimming at V came to 3 bases and at J to 7 bases, leaving 4 bases not matched to a gene. CDR3 length: 14 residues. The CDR3 is CASSPLAGGQEQYF. CDR3 sequence (DNA): TGTGCCAGCTCACCTCTAGCGGGGGGGCAAGAGCAGTACTTC.

This clonotype was recorded many times. No DNA is shown, since the ends of the CDR3 on it are uncertain; the CDR3 is the one TCRdb lists. The chain has TRBV21-1 and TRBJ2-1; TRBD2 is taken as the D call from the table, unchecked against the DNA. TRBV21-1 is annotated as a pseudogene. The CDR3 totals 16 residues, both ends included. CDR3: CASSKVGAGAYNEQFF.

This clonotype was observed a few times. The rearrangement uses TRBV29-1 and TRBJ2-3; D uncertain. The ends were cut back, 1 base at V and 9 bases at J, with 14 bases in the middle. The CDR3 runs to 13 residues. From germline, CDR1 is SQVTM and CDR2 ANQGSEA. The CDR3 is CSVEGSYMGTQYF. The CDR3 DNA is TGCAGCGTTGAAGGGTCATACATGGGGACGCAGTATTTT.

Ten or more counts support this clonotype. The chain uses TRBV9 and TRBJ1-2; no firm D call. Germline CDR1 and CDR2: SGDLS and YYNGEE. V lost 3 bases, J lost 1 base, and 7 bases lay in between. The CDR3 length is 13 residues. DNA for the CDR3: TGTGCCAGCAGCGAGGCAGATAACTATGGCTACACCTTC. This translates into CASSEADNYGYTF.

Many counts were recorded for this clonotype. The chain links TRBV5-1 to TRBJ2-3; the match to TRBD2 covers 7 bases. Trimming took 1 base from V and 4 from J; bases not matched to a gene: 12. Germline V gene sequence: CDR1 SGHRS, CDR2 YFSETQ. The CDR3 extends over 17 amino acids. The CDR3 protein is CASSLSLSTAGSDTQYF. The CDR3 DNA follows: TGCGCCAGCAGCTTGTCTCTCTCGACAGCGGGGTCAGATACGCAGTATTTT.

The rearrangement links TRBV14 to TRBJ2-2, with D hard to call. Germline V CDR1 and CDR2: SGHDN, FVKESK. This CDR3 is 14 amino acids long. V was pared by 4 bases and J by 8 bases, with 14 bases between. This CDR3 is CASSPDLRIGELFF. CDR3 sequence (DNA): TGTGCCAGCAGCCCCGACTTAAGGATTGGGGAGCTGTTTTTT.

This clonotype was seen a few times. The chain combines TRBV10-2 with TRBJ2-7; TRBD1 matches at 7 bases. The CDR3 runs to 15 residues. Germline V CDR1 and CDR2: WSHSY, SAAADI. V lost 7 bases to trimming and J lost 1 base; unmatched junction nucleotides: 10. The CDR3 loop is CASTETGSLSYEQYF. The CDR3 DNA reads TGCGCCAGCACCGAGACAGGGAGTTTGTCCTACGAGCAGTACTTC.

V usage is TRBV5-1 and J usage is TRBJ2-3; D is unclear. CDR1 and CDR2 from the germline V gene are SGHRS and YFSETQ. V was trimmed by 6 bases and J by 3 bases, leaving 17 bases between them. The length of the CDR3 is 15 residues. The CDR3 sequence: CASTTRSAGTDTQYF. In DNA form, the CDR3 reads TGCGCCAGCACTACTCGCAGCGCCGGAACAGATACGCAGTATTTT.

The rearrangement uses TRBV7-2 and TRBJ2-5; 9 bases are shared with TRBD2. CDR3 length equals 16 residues. Unmatched junction bases numbered 10, after V lost 3 bases and J lost 5 bases. CDR1 and CDR2 (germline): SGHTA, FQGNSA. In DNA form, the CDR3 reads TGTGCCAGCAGCTTTCCCTCTGCGGGAGGGGTTGAGACCCAGTACTTC. Its translation is CASSFPSAGGVETQYF.

This clonotype was seen a few times. CDR3 protein: CASSLEGRSSYGYTF. The CDR3 DNA reads TGCGCCAGCAGCTTGGAAGGGAGGTCATCCTATGGCTACACCTTC. The chain is built from TRBV5-1 and TRBJ1-2, with D unclear. Germline CDR1 is SGHRS and CDR2 is YFSETQ. CDR3 length: 15 residues. Trimming shortened V by 0 bases and J by 4 bases, and 13 bases separated the two germline ends. Combining the CDR3 with reference TRBV5-1 and TRBJ1-2 gives the whole variable domain KAGVTQTPRYLIKTRGQQVTLSCSPISGHRSVSWYQQTPGQGLQFLFEYFSETQRNKGNFPGRFSGRQFSNSRSEMNVSTLELGDSALYLCASSLEGRSSYGYTFGSGTRLTVV.

The chain links TRBV6-6 to TRBJ2-2, with D hard to call. This CDR3 comprises 11 residues. CDR1 is MNHNY, CDR2 SVGAGI, per germline (reference sequence). Trimming stripped 7 bases from V and 5 bases from J, with 5 bases between. CDR3 nucleotide sequence: TGTGCCAGCATTAGAACCGGGGAGCTGTTTTTT. Translated: CASIRTGELFF.

This clonotype was counted a few times. The chain employs TRBV4-1 and TRBJ2-5, with TRBD2 identical over 13 bases. Trimming removed 4 bases from V and 4 bases from J; junction bases left unmatched: 6. The CDR3 loop spans 16 amino acids. Per the germline V gene, CDR1 is MGHRA and CDR2 is YSYEKL. The CDR3 spells CASSPGLAGVGETQYF. CDR3 bases: TGCGCCAGCAGCCCCGGACTAGCGGGGGTGGGAGAGACCCAGTACTTC.

This clonotype was seen a handful of times. This chain uses TRBV2 with TRBJ2-7, with unresolved D. The CDR3 is made up of 12 amino acids. CDR1 and CDR2 (germline): SNHLY, FYNNEI. V was cut by 4 bases and J by 7 bases, with 11 bases left in between. The DNA for the CDR3 is TGTGCCAGCAGTGGCCCCATAGGGGAGCAGTACTTC. Its protein is CASSGPIGEQYF.

V gene TRBV5-1 combines with J gene TRBJ1-3; D perhaps matches TRBD1 (5 bases). This CDR3 has 14 amino acids. Deletions cut 2 bases from V and 3 bases from J, with 9 bases between. The V gene's germline CDR1 is SGHRS and CDR2 YFSETQ. The CDR3 is CASSFGGRGNTIYF. The CDR3 DNA follows: TGCGCCAGCAGCTTCGGGGGTCGTGGAAACACCATATATTTT. Based on the CDR3 plus reference TRBV5-1 and TRBJ1-3, the full variable domain is KAGVTQTPRYLIKTRGQQVTLSCSPISGHRSVSWYQQTPGQGLQFLFEYFSETQRNKGNFPGRFSGRQFSNSRSEMNVSTLELGDSALYLCASSFGGRGNTIYFGEGSWLTVV.

This rearrangement joins TRBV20-1 to TRBJ2-3, with TRBD1 as a possible D gene (5 bases). The CDR3 is 15 amino acids. The V gene's germline CDR1 is DFQATT and CDR2 SNEGSKA (reference sequence). V was shortened by 1 base and J by 3 bases, with 14 bases between the two germline ends. CDR3 loop: CSARGVQGFTDTQYF. In nucleotides, the CDR3 is TGCAGTGCTAGAGGGGTCCAGGGCTTTACAGATACGCAGTATTTT.

V gene TRBV4-3 combines with J gene TRBJ2-1; the D is unclear. Trimming shortened V by 0 bases and J by 7 bases, and 19 bases separated the two germline ends. From germline, CDR1 is LGHNA and CDR2 YSLEER. The CDR3 is 17 residues long. The CDR3 coding sequence is TGCGCCAGCAGCCAAGATTTCAACCAGAGATTTCTTAATGAGCAGTTCTTC. Amino acid sequence: CASSQDFNQRFLNEQFF.

The chain couples TRBV29-1 to TRBJ2-1; TRBD1 is a possible D gene (6 bases). Germline-derived CDR1 and CDR2 are SQVTM and ANQGSEA. CDR3 length equals 12 residues. V lost 4 bases, J lost 2 bases, and 6 bases lay in between. CDR3 DNA: TGCAGCGTTGGGACAGCCTACAATGAGCAGTTCTTC. It codes for CSVGTAYNEQFF.

This clonotype was seen only a few times. The chain combines TRBV7-3 with TRBJ2-5; 13 positions agree with TRBD2. Trimming cost V 5 bases and J 3 bases; bases outside gene matches: 9. The length of the CDR3 is 17 residues. The germline CDR1 and CDR2 sequences are SGHTA and FQGTGA. The CDR3 nucleotides are TGTGCCAGCAGCCTGACTGGACTAGCGGGGGACAAAGAGACCCAGTACTTC. Translated: CASSLTGLAGDKETQYF. The complete variable domain, with remaining parts taken from reference TRBV7-3 and TRBJ2-5, reads GAGVSQTPSNKVTEKGKYVELRCDPISGHTALYWYRQSLGQGPEFLIYFQGTGAADDSGLPNDRFFAVRPEGSVSTLKIQRTERGDSAVYLCASSLTGLAGDKETQYFGPGTRLLVL.

This clonotype was counted a few times. The chain is built from TRBV5-6 and TRBJ2-1; D is possibly TRBD1 (5 bases). Trimming left V 2 bases short and J 5 bases short, with 17 bases between. CDR3 size: 16 residues. Germline V CDR1 and CDR2: SGHDT, YYEEEE. The CDR3 here is CASSFFSRGRDNEQFF. The CDR3, as DNA: TGTGCCAGCAGCTTTTTTTCTCGCGGCAGGGACAATGAGCAGTTCTTC.

This clonotype came up a few times. The chain carries TRBV6-2 or TRBV6-3 and TRBJ2-1; TRBD2 might be the D (5 bases). The V gene lost 6 bases and the J gene lost 0 bases, with 15 bases spanning the gap. The germline CDR1 and CDR2 sequences are MNHEY and SVGEGT. This CDR3 has 16 residues. CDR3 protein: CASSQRAGSSYNEQFF. The CDR3 DNA follows: TGTGCCAGCAGCCAACGTGCGGGTAGCTCCTACAATGAGCAGTTCTTC.

This clonotype was counted many times. V gene TRBV5-1 combines with J gene TRBJ1-5; D is uncertain. The CDR3 is made up of 14 amino acids. V was pared by 0 bases and J by 1 base, with 5 bases between. Germline V gene sequence: CDR1 SGHRS, CDR2 YFSETQ. DNA for the CDR3: TGCGCCAGCAGCTTGGAGGGCAGCAATCAGCCCCAGCATTTT. It translates to CASSLEGSNQPQHF.

This rearrangement joins TRBV6-2 or TRBV6-3 to TRBJ2-7, with TRBD1 identical over 7 bases. The CDR3 has 14 amino acids. Trimming removed 6 bases from V and 4 bases from J; junction bases left unmatched: 9. Germline V lookup: CDR1 MNHEY, CDR2 SVGEGT. The CDR3 coding sequence is TGTGCCAGCAGCTACGCCGGGACAGAGTACGAGCAGTACTTC. Translating it yields CASSYAGTEYEQYF.

The chain joins TRBV12-3 or TRBV12-4 to TRBJ2-7; D may be TRBD2 (6 bases). V was pared by 7 bases and J by 1 base, with 14 bases between. The length of the CDR3 is 14 residues. DNA for the CDR3: TGTGCCAGCATGGCGTCCAGCGGGTCCTACGAGCAGTACTTC. It encodes CASMASSGSYEQYF.

This clonotype came up a few times. This chain links TRBV9 with TRBJ2-3, with 13 bases fitting TRBD2. Germline loops: CDR1 SGDLS, CDR2 YYNGEE. There are 16 residues in the CDR3. V was pared by 2 bases and J by 5 bases, with 5 bases of the junction left unmatched. The DNA of the CDR3 is TGTGCCAGCAGCGTTCAGGGACTAGCGGGGAGAGATACGCAGTATTTT. Translating gives CASSVQGLAGRDTQYF.

This clonotype was seen a handful of times. V and J are TRBV20-1 and TRBJ2-2; 9 bases are a match to TRBD2. Unmatched junction bases numbered 7, after V lost 0 bases and J lost 2 bases. The V gene's germline CDR1 is DFQATT and CDR2 SNEGSKA (reference sequence). The CDR3 sequence is 17 residues long. CDR3 in DNA: TGCAGTGCTAGAGAGCGTTTGGGACTAGCTAACACCGGGGAGCTGTTTTTT. Translation gives CSARERLGLANTGELFF.